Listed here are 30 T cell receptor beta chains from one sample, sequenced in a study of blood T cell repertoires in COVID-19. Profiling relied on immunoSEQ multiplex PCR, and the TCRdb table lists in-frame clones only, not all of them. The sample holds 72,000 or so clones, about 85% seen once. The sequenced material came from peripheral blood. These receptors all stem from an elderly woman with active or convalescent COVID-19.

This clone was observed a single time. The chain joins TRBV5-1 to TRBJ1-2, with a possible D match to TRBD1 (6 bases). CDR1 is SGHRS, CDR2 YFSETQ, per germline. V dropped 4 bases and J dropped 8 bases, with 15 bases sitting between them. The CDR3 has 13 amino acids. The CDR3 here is CASSPGEVKGYTF. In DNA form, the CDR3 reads TGCGCCAGCAGCCCAGGGGAAGTGAAGGGCTACACCTTC.

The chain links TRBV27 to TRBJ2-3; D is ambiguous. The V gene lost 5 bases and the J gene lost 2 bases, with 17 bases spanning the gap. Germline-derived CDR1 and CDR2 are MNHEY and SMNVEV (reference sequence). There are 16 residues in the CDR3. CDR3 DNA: TGTGCCAGCAGTCCCTTGGTGAACAGCACCACAGATACGCAGTATTTT. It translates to CASSPLVNSTTDTQYF.

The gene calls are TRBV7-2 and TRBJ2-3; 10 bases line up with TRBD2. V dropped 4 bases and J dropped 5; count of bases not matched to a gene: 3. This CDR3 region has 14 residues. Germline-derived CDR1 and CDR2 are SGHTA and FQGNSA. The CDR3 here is CASSSSGGEDTQYF. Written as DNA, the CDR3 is TGTGCCAGCAGCTCGAGCGGGGGGGAAGATACGCAGTATTTT.

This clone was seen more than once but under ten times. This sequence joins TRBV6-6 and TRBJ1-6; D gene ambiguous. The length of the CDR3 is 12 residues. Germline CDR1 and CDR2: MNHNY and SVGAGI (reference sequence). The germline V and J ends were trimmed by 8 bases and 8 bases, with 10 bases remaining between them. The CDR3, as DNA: TGTGCCAGCCTTTCCGGGTATTCACCCCTCCACTTT. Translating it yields CASLSGYSPLHF.

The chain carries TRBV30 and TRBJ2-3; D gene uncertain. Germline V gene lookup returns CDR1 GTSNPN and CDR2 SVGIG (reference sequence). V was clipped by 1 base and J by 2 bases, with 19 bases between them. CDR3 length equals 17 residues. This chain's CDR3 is CAWSALGGSTYTDTQYF. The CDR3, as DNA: TGTGCCTGGAGTGCCTTAGGCGGCAGTACATACACAGATACGCAGTATTTT.

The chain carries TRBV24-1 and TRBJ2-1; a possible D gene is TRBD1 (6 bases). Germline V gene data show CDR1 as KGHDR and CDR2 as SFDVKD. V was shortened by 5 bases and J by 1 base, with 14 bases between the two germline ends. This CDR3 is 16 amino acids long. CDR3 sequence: CATSGGLQGSYNEQFF. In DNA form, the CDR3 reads TGTGCCACCAGTGGGGGTCTACAGGGATCCTACAATGAGCAGTTCTTC.

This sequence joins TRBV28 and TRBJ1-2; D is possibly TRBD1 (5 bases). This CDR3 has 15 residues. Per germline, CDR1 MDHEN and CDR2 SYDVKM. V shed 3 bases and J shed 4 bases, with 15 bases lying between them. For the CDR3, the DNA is TGTGCCAGCAGTTTGGGGGGGGGAGATCTCTATGGCTACACCTTC. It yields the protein CASSLGGGDLYGYTF.

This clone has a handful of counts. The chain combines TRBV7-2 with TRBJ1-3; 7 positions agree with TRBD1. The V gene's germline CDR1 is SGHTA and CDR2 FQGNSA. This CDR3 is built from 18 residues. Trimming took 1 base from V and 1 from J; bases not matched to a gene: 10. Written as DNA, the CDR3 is TGTGCCAGCAGCTTAGAAGGCGGGACAGTAAGATCTGGAAACACCATATATTTT. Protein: CASSLEGGTVRSGNTIYF. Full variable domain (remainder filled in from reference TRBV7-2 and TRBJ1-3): GAGVSQSPSNKVTEKGKDVELRCDPISGHTALYWYRQSLGQGLEFLIYFQGNSAPDKSGLPSDRFSAERTGGSVSTLTIQRTQQEDSAVYLCASSLEGGTVRSGNTIYFGEGSWLTVV.

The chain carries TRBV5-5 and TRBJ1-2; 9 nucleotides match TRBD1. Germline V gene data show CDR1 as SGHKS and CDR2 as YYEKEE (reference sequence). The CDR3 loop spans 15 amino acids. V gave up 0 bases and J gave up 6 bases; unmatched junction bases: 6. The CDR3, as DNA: TGTGCCAGCAGCTTGGCCAGAGGGACAGGGAATGGCTACACCTTC. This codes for CASSLARGTGNGYTF.

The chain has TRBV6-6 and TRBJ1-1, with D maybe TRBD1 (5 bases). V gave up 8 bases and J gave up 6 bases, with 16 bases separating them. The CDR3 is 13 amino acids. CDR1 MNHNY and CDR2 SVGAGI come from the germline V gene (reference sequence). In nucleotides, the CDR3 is TGTGCCAGCTTACGGGACTCAGGCGCTGAAGCTTTCTTT. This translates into CASLRDSGAEAFF.

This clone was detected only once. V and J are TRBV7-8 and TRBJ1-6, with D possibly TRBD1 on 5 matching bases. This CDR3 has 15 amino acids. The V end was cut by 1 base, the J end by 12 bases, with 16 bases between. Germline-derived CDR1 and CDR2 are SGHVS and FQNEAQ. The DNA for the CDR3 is TGTGCCAGCAGCTTAGGTGCAGGGAGGAGAGAACCCCTCCACTTT. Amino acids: CASSLGAGRREPLHF.

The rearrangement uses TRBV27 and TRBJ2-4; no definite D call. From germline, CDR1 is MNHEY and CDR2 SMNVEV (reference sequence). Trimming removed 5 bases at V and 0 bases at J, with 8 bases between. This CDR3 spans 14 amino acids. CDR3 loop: CASSINLAKNIQYF. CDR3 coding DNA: TGTGCCAGCAGTATTAATTTAGCCAAAAACATTCAGTACTTC.

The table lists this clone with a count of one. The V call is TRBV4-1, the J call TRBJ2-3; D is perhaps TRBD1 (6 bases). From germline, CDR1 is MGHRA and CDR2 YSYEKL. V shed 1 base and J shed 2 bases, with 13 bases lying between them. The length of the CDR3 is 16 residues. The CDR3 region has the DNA TGCGCCAGCAGCCAAGTACGGGACACTAACACAGATACGCAGTATTTT. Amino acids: CASSQVRDTNTDTQYF.

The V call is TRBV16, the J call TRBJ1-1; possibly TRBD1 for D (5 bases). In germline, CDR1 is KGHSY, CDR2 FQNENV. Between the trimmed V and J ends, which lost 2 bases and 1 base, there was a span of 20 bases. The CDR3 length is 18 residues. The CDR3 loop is CASSQQGPGGGRNTEAFF. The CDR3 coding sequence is TGTGCCAGCAGCCAACAAGGGCCCGGGGGAGGGAGGAACACTGAAGCTTTCTTT.

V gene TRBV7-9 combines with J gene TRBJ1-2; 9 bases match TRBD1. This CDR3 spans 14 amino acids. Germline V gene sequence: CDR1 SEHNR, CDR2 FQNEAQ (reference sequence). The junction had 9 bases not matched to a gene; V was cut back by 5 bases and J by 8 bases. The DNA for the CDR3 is TGTGCCAGCAGCCCCCCTACAGGGGGCGAAGGCTACACCTTC. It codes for CASSPPTGGEGYTF.

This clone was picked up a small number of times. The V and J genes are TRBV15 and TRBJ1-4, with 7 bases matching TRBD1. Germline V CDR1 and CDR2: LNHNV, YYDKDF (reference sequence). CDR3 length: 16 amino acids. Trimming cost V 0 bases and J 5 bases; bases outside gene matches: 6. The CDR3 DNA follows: TGTGCCACCAGCAGAGAACCGGGACAGAACAATGAAAAACTGTTTTTT. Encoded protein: CATSREPGQNNEKLFF.

The CDR3 DNA follows: TGTGCCAGCAGTTATAGAGCCACCTCCTACAATGAGCAGTTCTTC. Translation gives CASSYRATSYNEQFF. V and J are TRBV6-2 or TRBV6-3 and TRBJ2-1; D not certain. V gave up 3 bases and J gave up 0 bases, with 9 bases separating them. The CDR3 is 15 residues long. Germline V gives CDR1 MNHEY, CDR2 SVGEGT.

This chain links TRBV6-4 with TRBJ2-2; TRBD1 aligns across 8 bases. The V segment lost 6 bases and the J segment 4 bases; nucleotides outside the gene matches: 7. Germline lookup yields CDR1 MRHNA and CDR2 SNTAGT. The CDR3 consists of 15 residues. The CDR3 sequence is CASSVDQGATGELFF. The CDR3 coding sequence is TGTGCCAGCAGCGTCGACCAGGGGGCCACCGGGGAGCTGTTTTTT.

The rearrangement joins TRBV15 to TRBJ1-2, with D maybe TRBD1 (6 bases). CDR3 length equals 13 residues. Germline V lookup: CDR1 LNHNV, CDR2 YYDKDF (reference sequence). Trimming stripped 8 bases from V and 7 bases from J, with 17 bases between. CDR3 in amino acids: CATQRGGLGGYTF. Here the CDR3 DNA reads TGTGCCACCCAGAGAGGGGGATTGGGTGGCTACACCTTC.

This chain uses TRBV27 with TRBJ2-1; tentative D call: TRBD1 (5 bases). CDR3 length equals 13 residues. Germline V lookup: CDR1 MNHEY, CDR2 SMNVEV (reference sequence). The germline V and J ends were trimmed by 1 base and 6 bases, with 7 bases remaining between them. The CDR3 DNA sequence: TGTGCCAGCAGTTTATGGCAGGGCAATGAGCAGTTCTTC. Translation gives CASSLWQGNEQFF.

Here the CDR3 DNA reads TGCAGTGCTAGTCTGGACTGGATATCTAGCACAGATACGCAGTATTTT. Translating gives CSASLDWISSTDTQYF. The chain has TRBV20-1 and TRBJ2-3; possible D gene TRBD2, 5 bases. Germline CDR1 and CDR2: DFQATT and SNEGSKA (reference sequence). Deletions cut 3 bases from V and 0 bases from J, with 16 bases between. The CDR3 has 16 amino acids.

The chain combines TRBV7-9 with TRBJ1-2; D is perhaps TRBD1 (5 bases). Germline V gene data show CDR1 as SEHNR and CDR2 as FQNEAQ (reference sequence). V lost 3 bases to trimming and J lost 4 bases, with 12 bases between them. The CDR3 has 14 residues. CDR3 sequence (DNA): TGTGCCAGCAGCTTGCAGGGCTCCTTCTATGGCTACACCTTC. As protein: CASSLQGSFYGYTF. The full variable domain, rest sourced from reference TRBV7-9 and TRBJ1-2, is DTGVSQNPRHKITKRGQNVTFRCDPISEHNRLYWYRQTLGQGPEFLTYFQNEAQLEKSRLLSDRFSAERPKGSFSTLEIQRTEQGDSAMYLCASSLQGSFYGYTFGSGTRLTVV.

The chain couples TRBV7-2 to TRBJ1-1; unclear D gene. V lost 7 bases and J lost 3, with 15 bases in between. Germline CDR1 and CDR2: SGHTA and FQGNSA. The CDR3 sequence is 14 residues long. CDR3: CASNLAGRYTEAFF. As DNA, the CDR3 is TGTGCCAGCAATTTGGCGGGCCGGTACACTGAAGCTTTCTTT.

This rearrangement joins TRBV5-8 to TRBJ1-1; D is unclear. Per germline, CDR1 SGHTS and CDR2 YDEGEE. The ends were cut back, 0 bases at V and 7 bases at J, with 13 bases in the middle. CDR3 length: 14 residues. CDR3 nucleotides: TGTGCCAGCAGCTTGGTCATGGGCGGGAGTGAAGCTTTCTTT. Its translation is CASSLVMGGSEAFF.

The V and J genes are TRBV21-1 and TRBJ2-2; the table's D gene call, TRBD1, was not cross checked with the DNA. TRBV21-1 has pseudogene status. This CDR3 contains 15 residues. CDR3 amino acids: CASSRGLLNTGELFF. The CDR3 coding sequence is TGTGCCAGCAGCAGGGGCCTCCTGAACACCGGGGAGCTGTTTTTT.

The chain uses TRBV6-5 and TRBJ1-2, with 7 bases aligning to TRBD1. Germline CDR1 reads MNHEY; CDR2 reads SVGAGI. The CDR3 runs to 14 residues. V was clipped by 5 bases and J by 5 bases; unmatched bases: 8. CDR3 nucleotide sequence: TGTGCCAGCAGTAGACAGGGAGTAGATTATGGCTACACCTTC. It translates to CASSRQGVDYGYTF.

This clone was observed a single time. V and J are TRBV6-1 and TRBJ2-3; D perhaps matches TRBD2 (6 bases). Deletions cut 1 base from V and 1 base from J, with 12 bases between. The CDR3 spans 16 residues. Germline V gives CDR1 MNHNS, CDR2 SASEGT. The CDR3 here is CASSEGRAWGTDTQYF. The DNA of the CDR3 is TGTGCCAGCAGTGAAGGGAGGGCCTGGGGCACAGATACGCAGTATTTT.

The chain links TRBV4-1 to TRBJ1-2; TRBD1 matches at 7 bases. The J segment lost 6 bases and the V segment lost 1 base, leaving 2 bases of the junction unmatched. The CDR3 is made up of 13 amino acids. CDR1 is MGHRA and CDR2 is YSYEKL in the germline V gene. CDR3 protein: CASSQVDRDGYTF. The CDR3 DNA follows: TGCGCCAGCAGCCAAGTCGACAGGGATGGCTACACCTTC.

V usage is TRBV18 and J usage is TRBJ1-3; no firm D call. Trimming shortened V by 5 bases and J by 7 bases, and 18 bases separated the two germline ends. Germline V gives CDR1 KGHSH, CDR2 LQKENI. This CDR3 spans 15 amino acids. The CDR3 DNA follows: TGTGCCAGCTCATCTCCAGACCCCGGAGGGAACACCATATATTTT. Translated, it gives CASSSPDPGGNTIYF.

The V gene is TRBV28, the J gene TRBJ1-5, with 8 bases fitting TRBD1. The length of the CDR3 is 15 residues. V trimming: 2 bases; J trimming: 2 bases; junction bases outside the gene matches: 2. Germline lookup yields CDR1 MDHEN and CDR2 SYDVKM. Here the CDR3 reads CASSLPGGGNQPQHF. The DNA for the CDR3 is TGTGCCAGCAGTTTACCAGGGGGCGGCAATCAGCCCCAGCATTTT.